This TCR beta chain was recovered during a study of T cell changes during pregnancy in multiple sclerosis. TCRdb's copy holds only in-frame clones and misses some; the assay was immunoSEQ multiplex PCR. Of approximately 88,000 clones in the sample, around 92% were seen once. The CDR3 consists of 14 residues. V was clipped by 5 bases and J by 5 bases; unmatched bases: 6. Germline V gene sequence: CDR1 MNHNY, CDR2 SVGAGI (reference sequence). The chain carries TRBV6-6 and TRBJ2-7, with 10 positions matching TRBD1. The starting material was peripheral blood, obtained in the first trimester of pregnancy. This TCR derives from a female donor with multiple sclerosis, enrolled in a pregnancy study. CDR3 residues: CASSGKGQGDEQYF. The CDR3 nucleotides read TGTGCCAGCAGTGGTAAAGGACAGGGGGACGAGCAGTACTTC.